The source of this T cell receptor beta chain is a study of blood T cell repertoires in COVID-19. Study summary: Both acute and convalescent COVID-19 samples were obtained from the United States, Italy and Spain. PBMCs, B-cell-depleted T cells, or T cells were the source of the cDNA or gDNA that made up the material.

Under the authors' procedure: Cell counts per sample came from amplifying reference gene primers. The assay was immunoSEQ multiplex PCR, and TCRdb's table has in-frame clones only and misses some. For V, J and clone size, that table is used; D and trimming come from the DNA. The sample lists roughly 280,000 clones; roughly 86% were seen once. Ages ranged from about 18 to 90 years, with residence in fewer than 25 US areas. The clonotype was recovered from a woman aged 55-69 years who had recovered from COVID-19. Sequencing was performed on PBMCs or T cells enriched from blood (not recorded which).

The CDR3 protein is CASRQGNTEAFF. In DNA form, the CDR3 reads TGTGCCAGCCGACAGGGGAACACTGAAGCTTTCTTT. V usage is TRBV6-6 and J usage is TRBJ1-1; 7 nucleotides align to TRBD1. The V segment lost 8 bases and the J segment 1 base; nucleotides outside the gene matches: 1. CDR1 is MNHNY and CDR2 is SVGAGI in the germline V gene (reference sequence). This CDR3 has 12 residues.